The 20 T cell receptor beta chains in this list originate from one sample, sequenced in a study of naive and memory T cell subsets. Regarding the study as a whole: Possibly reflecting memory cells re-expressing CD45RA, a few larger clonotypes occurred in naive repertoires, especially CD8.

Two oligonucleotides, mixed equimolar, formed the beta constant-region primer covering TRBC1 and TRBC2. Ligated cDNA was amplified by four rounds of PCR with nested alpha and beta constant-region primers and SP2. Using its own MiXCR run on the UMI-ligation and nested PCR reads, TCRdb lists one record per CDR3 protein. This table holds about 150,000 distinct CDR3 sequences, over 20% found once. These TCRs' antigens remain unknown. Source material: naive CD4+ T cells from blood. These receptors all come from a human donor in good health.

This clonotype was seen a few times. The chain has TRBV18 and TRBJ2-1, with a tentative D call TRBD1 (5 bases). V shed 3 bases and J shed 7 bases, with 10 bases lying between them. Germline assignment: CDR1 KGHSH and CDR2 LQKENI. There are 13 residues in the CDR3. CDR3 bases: TGTGCCAGCTCACCGCAGGGTCTGAATGAGCAGTTCTTC. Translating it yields CASSPQGLNEQFF.

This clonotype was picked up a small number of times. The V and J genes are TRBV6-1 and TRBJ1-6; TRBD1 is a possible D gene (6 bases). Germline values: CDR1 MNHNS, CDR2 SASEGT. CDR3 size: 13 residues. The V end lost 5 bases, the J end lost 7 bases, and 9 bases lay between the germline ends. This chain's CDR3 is CASSSDRNSPLHF. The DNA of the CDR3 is TGTGCCAGCAGTTCGGACAGAAATTCACCCCTCCACTTT.

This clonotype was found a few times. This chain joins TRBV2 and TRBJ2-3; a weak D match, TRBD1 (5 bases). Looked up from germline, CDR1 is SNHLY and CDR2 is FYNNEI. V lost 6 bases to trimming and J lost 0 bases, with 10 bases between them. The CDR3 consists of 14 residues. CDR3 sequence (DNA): TGTGCCAGCAGCAGGGTCCTTAGCACAGATACGCAGTATTTT. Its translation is CASSRVLSTDTQYF.

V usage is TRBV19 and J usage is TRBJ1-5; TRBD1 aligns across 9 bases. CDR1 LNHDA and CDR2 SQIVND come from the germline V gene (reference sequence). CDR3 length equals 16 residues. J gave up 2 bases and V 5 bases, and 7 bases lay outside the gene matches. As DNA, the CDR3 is TGTGCCAGTAGTCCACACAGGGGGCCGGGCAATCAGCCCCAGCATTTT. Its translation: CASSPHRGPGNQPQHF.

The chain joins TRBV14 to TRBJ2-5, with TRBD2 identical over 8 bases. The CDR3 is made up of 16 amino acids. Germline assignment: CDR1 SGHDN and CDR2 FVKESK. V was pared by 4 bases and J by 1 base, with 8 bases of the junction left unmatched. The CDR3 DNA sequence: TGTGCCAGCAGCCTCATTAGCGGGATGGTCCAAGAGACCCAGTACTTC. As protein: CASSLISGMVQETQYF.

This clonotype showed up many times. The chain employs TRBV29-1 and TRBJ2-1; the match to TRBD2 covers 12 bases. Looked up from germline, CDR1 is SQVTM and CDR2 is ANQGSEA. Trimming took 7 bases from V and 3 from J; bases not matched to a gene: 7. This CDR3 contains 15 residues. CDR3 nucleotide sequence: TGCAGCGGTCGACTAGCGGGAGCTAACTACAATGAGCAGTTCTTC. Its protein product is CSGRLAGANYNEQFF.

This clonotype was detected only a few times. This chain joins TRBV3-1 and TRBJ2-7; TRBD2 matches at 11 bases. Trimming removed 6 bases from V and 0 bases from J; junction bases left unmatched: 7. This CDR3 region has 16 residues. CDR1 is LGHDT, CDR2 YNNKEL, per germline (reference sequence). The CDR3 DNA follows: TGTGCCAGCAGTTTGGGACTAGCGGCTGTCTCCTACGAGCAGTACTTC. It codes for CASSLGLAAVSYEQYF.

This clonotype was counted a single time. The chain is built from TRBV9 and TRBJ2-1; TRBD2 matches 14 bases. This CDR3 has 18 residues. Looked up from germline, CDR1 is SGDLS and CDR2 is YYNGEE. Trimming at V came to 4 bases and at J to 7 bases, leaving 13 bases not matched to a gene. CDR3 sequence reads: CASSPTGTSGRMRNEQFF. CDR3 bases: TGTGCCAGCAGCCCTACCGGGACTAGCGGGAGAATGAGGAATGAGCAGTTCTTC.

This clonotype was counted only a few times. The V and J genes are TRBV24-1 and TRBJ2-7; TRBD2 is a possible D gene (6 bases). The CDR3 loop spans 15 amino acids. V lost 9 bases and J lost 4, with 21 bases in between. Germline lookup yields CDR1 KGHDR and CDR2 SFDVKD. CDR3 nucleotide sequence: TGTGCCACCGTTTTCCGGGACTTAGGACCTTACGAGCAGTACTTC. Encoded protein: CATVFRDLGPYEQYF.

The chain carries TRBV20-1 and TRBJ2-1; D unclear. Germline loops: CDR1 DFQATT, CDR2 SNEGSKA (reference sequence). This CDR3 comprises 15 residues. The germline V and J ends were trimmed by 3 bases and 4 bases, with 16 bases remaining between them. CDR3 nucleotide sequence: TGCAGTGCTAGGCCTAGACACAGAGCATACAATGAGCAGTTCTTC. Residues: CSARPRHRAYNEQFF.

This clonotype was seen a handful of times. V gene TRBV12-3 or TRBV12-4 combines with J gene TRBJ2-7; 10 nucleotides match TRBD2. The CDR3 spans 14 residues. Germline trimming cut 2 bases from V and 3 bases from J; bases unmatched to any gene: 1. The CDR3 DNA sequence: TGTGCCAGCAGTTTAAGGACTAGCGGCTACGAGCAGTACTTC. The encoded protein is CASSLRTSGYEQYF.

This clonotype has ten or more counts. This CDR3 reads CASSVDRGASSYEQYF. The CDR3 DNA is TGTGCCAGCAGTGTCGACAGGGGCGCATCCTCCTACGAGCAGTACTTC. This rearrangement joins TRBV12-3 or TRBV12-4 to TRBJ2-7; 8 bases line up with TRBD1. With 5 bases clipped from V and 0 bases from J, the junction kept 9 bases outside the gene matches. The CDR3 spans 16 residues.

CDR3 DNA: TGTGCCAGCAGTTCTCTACTCGTCAGGGTTGCAAGCACTGAAGCTTTCTTT. Translated, it gives CASSSLLVRVASTEAFF. V gene TRBV6-5 combines with J gene TRBJ1-1; TRBD1 might be the D (5 bases). Per the germline V gene, CDR1 is MNHEY and CDR2 is SVGAGI. This CDR3 contains 17 residues. The germline V and J ends were trimmed by 4 bases and 4 bases, with 22 bases remaining between them.

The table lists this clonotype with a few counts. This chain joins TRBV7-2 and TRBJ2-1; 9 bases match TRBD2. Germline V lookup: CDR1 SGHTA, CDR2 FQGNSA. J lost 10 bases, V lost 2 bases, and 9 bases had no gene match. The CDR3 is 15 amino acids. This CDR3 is CASSLTGLAGAEQFF. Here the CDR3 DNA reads TGTGCCAGCAGCTTAACAGGTTTAGCGGGGGCGGAGCAGTTCTTC.

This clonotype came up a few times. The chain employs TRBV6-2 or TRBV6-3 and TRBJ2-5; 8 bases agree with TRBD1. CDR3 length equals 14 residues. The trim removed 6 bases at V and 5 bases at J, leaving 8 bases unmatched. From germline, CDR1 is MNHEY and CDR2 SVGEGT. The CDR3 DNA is TGTGCCAGCAGGGAGGACAGGGCTCGGGAGACCCAGTACTTC. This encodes CASREDRARETQYF.

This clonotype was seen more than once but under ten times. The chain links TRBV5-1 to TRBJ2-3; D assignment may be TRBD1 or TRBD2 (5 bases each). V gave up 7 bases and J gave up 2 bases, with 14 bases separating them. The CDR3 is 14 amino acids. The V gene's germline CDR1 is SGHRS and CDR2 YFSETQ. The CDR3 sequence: CASSEGFTTDTQYF. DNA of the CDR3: TGCGCCAGCTCAGAGGGGTTTACCACAGATACGCAGTATTTT.

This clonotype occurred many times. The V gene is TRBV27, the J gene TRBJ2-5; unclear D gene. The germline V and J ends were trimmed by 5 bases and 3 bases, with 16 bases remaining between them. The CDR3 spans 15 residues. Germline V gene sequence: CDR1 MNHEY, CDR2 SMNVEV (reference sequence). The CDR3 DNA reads TGTGCCAGCAGTCATTACCCCGGCAGAGAAGAGACCCAGTACTTC. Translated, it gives CASSHYPGREETQYF.

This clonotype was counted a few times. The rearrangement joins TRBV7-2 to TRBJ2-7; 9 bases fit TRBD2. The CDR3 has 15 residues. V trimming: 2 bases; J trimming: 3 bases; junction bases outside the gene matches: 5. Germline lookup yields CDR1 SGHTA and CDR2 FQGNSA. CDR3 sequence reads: CASSLLAGGNYEQYF. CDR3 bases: TGTGCCAGCAGCTTACTGGCGGGAGGGAACTACGAGCAGTACTTC. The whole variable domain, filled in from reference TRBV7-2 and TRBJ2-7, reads GAGVSQSPSNKVTEKGKDVELRCDPISGHTALYWYRQSLGQGLEFLIYFQGNSAPDKSGLPSDRFSAERTGGSVSTLTIQRTQQEDSAVYLCASSLLAGGNYEQYFGPGTRLTVT.

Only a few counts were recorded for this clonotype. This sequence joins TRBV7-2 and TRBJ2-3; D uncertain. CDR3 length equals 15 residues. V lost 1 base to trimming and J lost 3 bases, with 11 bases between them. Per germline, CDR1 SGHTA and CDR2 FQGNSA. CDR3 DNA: TGTGCCAGCAGCTTAGACGGGCTCCTGACAGATACGCAGTATTTT. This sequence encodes CASSLDGLLTDTQYF.

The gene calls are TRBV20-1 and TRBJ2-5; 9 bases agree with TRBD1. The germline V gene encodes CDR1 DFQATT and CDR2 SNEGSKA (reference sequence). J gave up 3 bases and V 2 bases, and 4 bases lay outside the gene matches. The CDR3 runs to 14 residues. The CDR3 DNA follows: TGCAGTGCTAGACGGGGGACAGGGAAAGAGACCCAGTACTTC. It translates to CSARRGTGKETQYF.